What follows are 22 T cell receptor beta chains derived from one specimen sequenced in a study of cytomegalovirus exposure and HLA in healthy donors. Primers included in the PCR were 60 Vbeta and 13 Jbeta primers. Measured with immunoSEQ multiplex PCR; TCRdb has only the in-frame clones, and not every one. Of around 190,000 clones detected, just under 75% appear once; the ten largest clones hold approximately 5%. The sample was PBMCs. These receptors all stem from a man aged 25 to 45 in good health and CMV-seropositive.

This clone is a singleton in its sample. This rearrangement joins TRBV29-1 to TRBJ1-1, with a weak D call TRBD1 (5 bases). Per the germline V gene, CDR1 is SQVTM and CDR2 is ANQGSEA. The CDR3 spans 13 residues. V lost 3 bases, J lost 4 bases, and 12 bases lay in between. CDR3 nucleotides: TGCAGCGTTGACGAAGGGGCCGGCACTGAAGCTTTCTTT. It encodes CSVDEGAGTEAFF.

The chain carries TRBV18 and TRBJ2-3; D ambiguous. CDR3 length: 15 amino acids. V lost 0 bases to trimming and J lost 3 bases, with 10 bases between them. CDR1 KGHSH and CDR2 LQKENI come from the germline V gene. The CDR3 region has the DNA TGTGCCAGCTCACCACCGACCGCGGTGACAGATACGCAGTATTTT. Protein product: CASSPPTAVTDTQYF.

This clone turned up a few times. This rearrangement joins TRBV10-3 to TRBJ2-1; 9 bases align to TRBD2. Unmatched junction bases numbered 12, after V lost 10 bases and J lost 5 bases. CDR3 length equals 15 residues. Germline CDR1 reads ENHRY; CDR2 reads SYGVKD. This CDR3 is CASRAGTSWNNEQFF. Here the CDR3 DNA reads TGTGCCAGCCGTGCGGGGACTAGCTGGAACAATGAGCAGTTCTTC.

V and J are TRBV9 and TRBJ2-7; TRBD1 matches at 8 bases. V shed 4 bases, J shed 2 bases, and the junction held 5 bases outside the gene matches. This CDR3 is built from 14 residues. CDR1 SGDLS and CDR2 YYNGEE come from the germline V gene. CDR3 loop: CASSPGQATYEQYF. Here the CDR3 DNA reads TGTGCCAGCAGCCCGGGACAGGCTACCTACGAGCAGTACTTC. Filled out from reference TRBV9 and TRBJ2-7, the complete variable domain reads DSGVTQTPKHLITATGQRVTLRCSPRSGDLSVYWYQQSLDQGLQFLIQYYNGEERAKGNILERFSAQQFPDLHSELNLSSLELGDSALYFCASSPGQATYEQYFGPGTRLTVT.

CDR3: CATSFDSLPRYTF. CDR3 bases: TGTGCCACCAGCTTCGACAGTCTGCCTCGCTACACCTTC. V usage is TRBV15 and J usage is TRBJ1-2; D is possibly TRBD1 (5 bases). There are 13 residues in the CDR3. The V and J ends lost 5 bases and 9 bases respectively, with 16 bases between them. Germline lookup yields CDR1 LNHNV and CDR2 YYDKDF (reference sequence).

The gene calls are TRBV4-3 and TRBJ2-1; D not certain. Trimming took 3 bases from V and 7 from J, leaving 10 bases between them. This CDR3 spans 13 amino acids. The V gene's germline CDR1 is LGHNA and CDR2 YSLEER. CDR3 in amino acids: CASSHVASNEQFF. CDR3 in DNA: TGCGCCAGCAGCCACGTGGCCTCTAATGAGCAGTTCTTC.

This clone has a single count. The chain employs TRBV10-3 and TRBJ1-1, with 11 bases that match TRBD1. Germline CDR1 and CDR2: ENHRY and SYGVKD. The CDR3 sequence is 15 residues long. Trimming took 2 bases from V and 4 from J; bases not matched to a gene: 3. Here the CDR3 DNA reads TGTGCCATCAGTGAGCGCGGACAGGGGGCCACTGAAGCTTTCTTT. Translated: CAISERGQGATEAFF.

The chain recombines TRBV9 with TRBJ2-3; TRBD2 agrees at 7 bases. The V and J ends lost 0 bases and 4 bases, in that order; junction bases with no gene match: 8. Germline V gives CDR1 SGDLS, CDR2 YYNGEE. The length of the CDR3 is 16 residues. The CDR3 region has the DNA TGTGCCAGCAGCGTAGCGGGAGGAGGCCCCGCAGATACGCAGTATTTT. Protein: CASSVAGGGPADTQYF.

CDR3 nucleotide sequence: TGTGCCAGTAGGGGGGTGGACAGTCCCTATGGCTACACCTTC. Its protein is CASRGVDSPYGYTF. J is TRBJ1-2 and V is TRBV19, with D possibly being TRBD1 (6 bases). The CDR3 has 14 residues. V lost 6 bases and J 4 bases, leaving 15 bases between the germline ends. CDR1 and CDR2 (germline): LNHDA, SQIVND (reference sequence).

The rearrangement joins TRBV18 to TRBJ2-5; 11 bases are a match to TRBD1. Per the germline V gene, CDR1 is KGHSH and CDR2 is LQKENI. This CDR3 has 16 residues. Germline trimming cut 0 bases from V and 1 base from J; bases unmatched to any gene: 1. CDR3 in DNA: TGTGCCAGCTCACCACCCGGGACAGGGGGCCAAGAGACCCAGTACTTC. Translation: CASSPPGTGGQETQYF.

For this clone: The same CDR3 is also encoded by other DNA sequences in this sample. This chain links TRBV27 with TRBJ2-7, with TRBD1 as a possible D gene (6 bases). Looked up from germline, CDR1 is MNHEY and CDR2 is SMNVEV (reference sequence). The CDR3 contains 13 residues. V shed 5 bases and J shed 6 bases, with 14 bases lying between them. The CDR3 nucleotides read TGTGCCAGCAGTCTAACAGGGCAGGGCGAGCAGTACTTC. It codes for CASSLTGQGEQYF.

The chain joins TRBV11-1 to TRBJ2-5; 7 bases align to TRBD1. CDR1 and CDR2 (germline): SGHAT, FQDESV (reference sequence). The CDR3 has 14 residues. Unmatched junction bases numbered 7, after V lost 4 bases and J lost 5 bases. Here the CDR3 DNA reads TGTGCCAGCAGCTACGGGACAGTACGTGAGACCCAGTACTTC. It translates to CASSYGTVRETQYF.

The chain couples TRBV19 to TRBJ2-3; TRBD2 agrees at 10 bases. This CDR3 contains 15 residues. Germline V gene sequence: CDR1 LNHDA, CDR2 SQIVND (reference sequence). The V gene end was trimmed by 3 bases and the J gene end by 5 bases; junction bases not matched to a gene: 5. CDR3 DNA: TGTGCCAGTAGTATGCAACTAGCGGGACAAGATACGCAGTATTTT. This translates into CASSMQLAGQDTQYF.

This rearrangement joins TRBV29-1 to TRBJ2-7; 9 bases line up with TRBD1. This CDR3 has 12 residues. Germline CDR1 and CDR2: SQVTM and ANQGSEA. V lost 7 bases, J lost 9 bases, and 10 bases stayed unmatched. The CDR3 sequence is CSAGGQGQGQYF. CDR3 DNA: TGCAGCGCCGGCGGACAGGGGCAGGGGCAGTACTTC.

The table lists this clone with a count of one. Other DNA sequences in the same sample also yield this CDR3. The V gene is TRBV7-9, the J gene TRBJ2-7; 8 nucleotides line up with TRBD2. Germline-derived CDR1 and CDR2 are SEHNR and FQNEAQ (reference sequence). The CDR3 contains 14 residues. Unmatched junction bases numbered 3, after V lost 4 bases and J lost 1 base. CDR3 in amino acids: CASSSGTSSYEQYF. In DNA, the CDR3 is TGTGCCAGCAGCTCGGGGACTAGTTCCTACGAGCAGTACTTC. Full variable domain (outside the CDR3, taken from reference TRBV7-9 and TRBJ2-7): DTGVSQNPRHKITKRGQNVTFRCDPISEHNRLYWYRQTLGQGPEFLTYFQNEAQLEKSRLLSDRFSAERPKGSFSTLEIQRTEQGDSAMYLCASSSGTSSYEQYFGPGTRLTVT.

The J gene is TRBJ2-4, the V gene TRBV27; 10 nucleotides match TRBD1. The CDR3 consists of 15 residues. The germline V gene has CDR1 MNHEY and CDR2 SMNVEV (reference sequence). J was trimmed by 8 bases and V by 6 bases; bases with no gene match: 10. The DNA of the CDR3 is TGTGCCAGCAGGGTAAAGGGGACAGGGGTGTACATTCAGTACTTC. Protein sequence: CASRVKGTGVYIQYF.

This clone came up a few times. The chain has TRBV4-1 and TRBJ1-4; 9 nucleotides agree with TRBD1. Trimming cost V 4 bases and J 8 bases; bases outside gene matches: 17. Germline values: CDR1 MGHRA, CDR2 YSYEKL. The CDR3 is 18 residues long. The CDR3 DNA sequence: TGCGCCAGCAGCCTTGCCGGGACAGGGTGGCAAGTAGGCGAAAAACTGTTTTTT. Translated, it gives CASSLAGTGWQVGEKLFF.

The chain is built from TRBV23-1 and TRBJ1-5; 7 bases fit TRBD1. TRBV23-1 is identified as an open reading frame with a role that is uncertain. This CDR3 spans 17 amino acids. V was pared by 4 bases and J by 0 bases, with 9 bases of the junction left unmatched. The CDR3 bases are TGCGCCAGCAGTCTGAGGACAGGAGCAAATAGCAATCAGCCCCAGCATTTT. This codes for CASSLRTGANSNQPQHF.

This rearrangement joins TRBV7-2 to TRBJ2-7; tentatively, D is TRBD2 (5 bases). Per germline, CDR1 SGHTA and CDR2 FQGNSA. The V end lost 0 bases, the J end lost 0 bases, and 9 bases lay between the germline ends. This CDR3 is built from 15 residues. CDR3 sequence: CASSLASVSSYEQYF. CDR3 DNA sequence: TGTGCCAGCAGCTTAGCTAGCGTGAGCTCCTACGAGCAGTACTTC.

The chain recombines TRBV20-1 with TRBJ2-5; D is ambiguous. CDR1 is DFQATT and CDR2 is SNEGSKA in the germline V gene (reference sequence). Trimming removed 1 base from V and 4 bases from J, with 4 bases in between. The CDR3 is 11 amino acids. The DNA for the CDR3 is TGCAGTGCTAGAGTCCGAGAGACCCAGTACTTC. Residues: CSARVRETQYF.

This clone has more than one count but fewer than ten. V gene TRBV6-5 combines with J gene TRBJ1-1, with D possibly TRBD1 on 5 matching bases. Germline loops: CDR1 MNHEY, CDR2 SVGAGI. V shed 4 bases and J shed 0 bases, with 12 bases lying between them. The CDR3 is 15 amino acids. For the CDR3, the DNA is TGTGCCAGCAGTTTGGGGGGATCCATGAACACTGAAGCTTTCTTT. This codes for CASSLGGSMNTEAFF.

CDR3 loop: CSVEGAWGQAYDEQFF. Written as DNA, the CDR3 is TGCAGCGTTGAAGGTGCCTGGGGACAGGCGTACGATGAGCAGTTCTTC. The chain is built from TRBV29-1 and TRBJ2-1, with 8 bases that match TRBD1. This CDR3 region has 16 residues. CDR1 is SQVTM and CDR2 is ANQGSEA in the germline V gene. Unmatched junction bases numbered 13, after V lost 1 base and J lost 8 bases.